The following is a TCR beta chain sequence with its context. The sample originates from a study of T cells in localized non-small cell lung cancer. Here immunoSEQ multiplex PCR was the method, and the copy in TCRdb shows in-frame clones only, minus some. The data hold approximately 40,000 clones, with more than 75% observed a single time. Deletions cut 8 bases from V and 0 bases from J, with 8 bases between. The CDR3 runs to 12 residues. The V gene's germline CDR1 is SEHNR and CDR2 FQNEAQ (reference sequence). The sample consisted of peripheral blood, taken before any cancer treatment. The TCR comes from a man aged 35-75 years with stage I lung adenocarcinoma. The rearrangement joins TRBV7-9 to TRBJ2-7; D call uncertain. For the CDR3, the DNA is TGTGCCAGCGGGCGCGACTCCTACGAGCAGTACTTC. This encodes CASGRDSYEQYF.